What follows is one TCR beta chain and its context. Its target is unknown. The ends lost 1 base at V and 7 bases at J; junction bases unmatched: 6. The CDR3 consists of 16 residues. CDR1 is SGHTA and CDR2 is FQGNSA in the germline V gene. The method was immunoSEQ multiplex PCR; TCRdb's version includes in-frame clones alone and lacks a portion of them. The sample has some 120,000 clones, about 86% seen once; the top ten hold about 8.8%. The sample belongs to a study of T cell responses to AZD1222 COVID-19 vaccine. General study findings and limits: Receipt of two AZD1222 doses was followed by a rise in Spike-specific TCR breadth and depth. Distributed over spike, vaccine-associated CD4 TCRs predominated at 160-218 and 743-854. White British donors predominated, females outnumbered males, and clonal diversity was possibly underestimated. Baseline antibody screening turned up just six or seven seropositive AZD1222 recipients.

The receptor's source is an adult in good health. J is TRBJ2-2 and V is TRBV7-2, with 10 bases fitting TRBD1. The sequenced sample was peripheral blood, obtained on day 0 of AZD1222 vaccination. The CDR3 loop reads CASSLEGGQGYGELFF. The CDR3 coding sequence is TGTGCCAGCAGCTTAGAAGGGGGACAGGGGTACGGGGAGCTGTTTTTT.